This T cell receptor beta chain was recovered during a study of beta chain features in type 1 diabetes. Regarding this clone: Antigen: not known.

Study-wide results and caveats: All four CD4+ subsets of Type 1 diabetes patients contained TCRB CDR3s that were moderately but significantly shorter. Patients with type 1 diabetes showed fewer VDJ junction insertions and more deletions.

The CDR3 length is 13 residues. Trimming took 2 bases from V and 11 from J; bases not matched to a gene: 6. Germline V lookup: CDR1 MDHEN, CDR2 SYDVKM. Expressed TCRB transcripts were sequenced because the isolated RNA had all been reverse transcribed beforehand. Some clones are missing from TCRdb's copy, which holds only in-frame ones; the method was immunoSEQ multiplex PCR. The profile shows about 700,000 clones, 10% to 15% of them singletons. Sample: naive CD4+ T cells from blood. The rearrangement uses TRBV28 and TRBJ1-2; 9 bases agree with TRBD1. The source is a man younger than 35 with type 1 diabetes. DNA for the CDR3: TGTGCCAGCAGTTTAAGACAGGGGGTGAGATACACCTTC. Translated, it gives CASSLRQGVRYTF.